This T cell receptor beta chain was sequenced in a study of OX40 agonist ivuxolimab in advanced cancers. Per the germline V gene, CDR1 is SGHDT and CDR2 is YYEEEE. CDR3 length: 18 residues. Trimming cost V 4 bases and J 4 bases; bases outside gene matches: 16. Produced via immunoSEQ multiplex PCR; TCRdb's table is partial and in-frame only. The data show about 46,000 clones, with about nine tenths seen just once and around 60% held by the top ten. This chain joins TRBV5-6 and TRBJ1-1; 10 nucleotides agree with TRBD1. The receptor's source is an adult with an advanced solid tumor such as melanoma, head and neck, liver or kidney cancer. The sample in question was CD4+ or CD8+ T cells sorted from blood, obtained in a trial of the OX40 agonist ivuxolimab. The CDR3 region is CASSGLGTGVWKGTEAFF. The DNA for the CDR3 is TGTGCCAGCAGCGGACTAGGGACAGGGGTATGGAAGGGCACTGAAGCTTTCTTT.